Listed here are 17 T cell receptor beta chains from one sample, sequenced in a study of yellow fever vaccine responses in identical twins. TCRdb analysed the RT-PCR reads with MiXCR anew, one entry per CDR3 protein. Of 2,000 to 2,500 distinct CDR3 sequences listed, 8.5% to 9% were seen once; the top ten hold 5.4%. The sequencing used T cells from blood (PBMCs), unsorted or a sorted subset (not recorded which), collected roughly 2 years after vaccination. These receptors all stem from a woman under 30 who received the yellow fever vaccine.

This rearrangement joins TRBV10-3 to TRBJ2-7; the D gene is possibly TRBD1 (7 bases). The germline V gene encodes CDR1 ENHRY and CDR2 SYGVKD. Trimming cost V 11 bases and J 7 bases, with 21 bases left between them. The CDR3 runs 13 residues. The CDR3 region has the DNA TGTGCCGCAGACTCCAGGGGGGCTGGAGAGCAGTACTTC. It translates to CAADSRGAGEQYF.

This clonotype is classed as medium-sized. The chain recombines TRBV10-3 with TRBJ2-5; D gene unclear. Per the germline V gene, CDR1 is ENHRY and CDR2 is SYGVKD. This CDR3 region has 13 residues. Trimming took 2 bases from V and 5 from J, leaving 9 bases between them. The DNA for the CDR3 is TGTGCCATCAGTGAGAGGTTTTTGGAGACCCAGTACTTC. It specifies CAISERFLETQYF.

This clonotype was detected only a few times. The V call is TRBV6-1, the J call TRBJ1-5; D is unresolved. V was pared by 5 bases and J by 5 bases, with 10 bases between. Germline CDR1 is MNHNS and CDR2 is SASEGT. The CDR3 contains 13 residues. Written as DNA, the CDR3 is TGTGCCAGCAGTCCAACAGAGGATCAGCCCCAGCATTTT. Protein sequence: CASSPTEDQPQHF.

This chain uses TRBV2 with TRBJ2-1; D not certain. The CDR3 has 14 residues. Germline CDR1 and CDR2: SNHLY and FYNNEI. V gave up 5 bases and J gave up 0 bases, with 8 bases separating them. In DNA, the CDR3 is TGTGCCAGCAGTTCAGACGGCTCCTACAATGAGCAGTTCTTC. Translation: CASSSDGSYNEQFF.

This clonotype is medium-sized (0.01 to 0.1%) within its sample. CDR3 sequence: CASSAVTANTGELFF. CDR3 nucleotides: TGTGCCAGCAGTGCCGTTACCGCGAACACCGGGGAGCTGTTTTTT. This chain joins TRBV2 and TRBJ2-2; no reliable D call. The V end was cut by 4 bases, the J end by 0 bases, with 9 bases between. This CDR3 is 15 amino acids long. CDR1 is SNHLY, CDR2 FYNNEI, per germline.

This chain links TRBV12-3 or TRBV12-4 with TRBJ2-4; D is perhaps TRBD2 (6 bases). This CDR3 region has 15 residues. Trimming took off 5 bases at V and 5 bases at J, with 16 bases between the two ends. For the CDR3, the DNA is TGTGCCAGCAGTACCGCGGGCGGGACGGAAAACATTCAGTACTTC. This translates into CASSTAGGTENIQYF.

CDR3 nucleotide sequence: TGTGCCAGCAGCTTAGCGGCTGGAAACACCATATATTTT. Translation: CASSLAAGNTIYF. This chain connects TRBV7-6 to TRBJ1-3, with unresolved D. CDR1 and CDR2 from the germline V gene are SGHVS and FNYEAQ. This CDR3 is built from 13 residues. V was cut by 0 bases and J by 2 bases, with 2 bases left in between.

The rearrangement links TRBV12-3 or TRBV12-4 to TRBJ2-5, with D tentatively TRBD1 or TRBD2 (5 bases each). The CDR3 is 14 amino acids. V was pared by 6 bases and J by 0 bases, with 11 bases between. The chain's CDR3 is CASRGDGHQETQYF. CDR3 in DNA: TGTGCCAGCAGGGGGGACGGCCACCAAGAGACCCAGTACTTC.

V gene TRBV5-1 combines with J gene TRBJ2-3; 13 bases agree with TRBD2. The CDR3 contains 15 residues. Per the germline V gene, CDR1 is SGHRS and CDR2 is YFSETQ. Trimming at V came to 6 bases and at J to 3 bases, leaving 4 bases not matched to a gene. In nucleotides, the CDR3 is TGCGCCAGCATTAAGGGACTAGCGGGAACAGATACGCAGTATTTT. Translated, it gives CASIKGLAGTDTQYF.

This clonotype came up a few times. CDR3 bases: TGTGCCAGCACTTGGACAGCCTACGAGCAGTACTTC. Translating gives CASTWTAYEQYF. The gene calls are TRBV2 and TRBJ2-7; perhaps TRBD1 as D (6 bases). The ends were cut back, 7 bases at V and 2 bases at J, with 9 bases in the middle. There are 12 residues in the CDR3. CDR1 and CDR2 from the germline V gene are SNHLY and FYNNEI.

This clonotype was picked up a small number of times. J is TRBJ1-2 and V is TRBV10-3, with D perhaps TRBD1 (5 bases). The CDR3 extends over 13 amino acids. V was trimmed by 6 bases and J by 8 bases, leaving 16 bases between them. In germline, CDR1 is ENHRY, CDR2 SYGVKD. CDR3 amino acids: CAISEKRDQGYTF. The CDR3 nucleotides are TGTGCCATCAGCGAGAAACGGGACCAGGGCTACACCTTC.

This clonotype occurred a few times. The chain joins TRBV6-1 to TRBJ2-7, with D possibly being TRBD1 (6 bases). Germline CDR1 MNHNS, CDR2 SASEGT. The CDR3 has 13 amino acids. The V and J ends lost 6 bases and 2 bases respectively, with 11 bases between them. Here the CDR3 DNA reads TGTGCCAGCAGGAGGGACAACACCTACGAGCAGTACTTC. It translates to CASRRDNTYEQYF.

The sample holds a few counts of this clonotype. The chain combines TRBV7-6 with TRBJ2-1; TRBD2 is a possible D gene (5 bases). CDR3 length: 14 amino acids. Trimming took off 4 bases at V and 6 bases at J, with 13 bases between the two ends. Germline V lookup: CDR1 SGHVS, CDR2 FNYEAQ. The CDR3, as DNA: TGTGCCAGCAGCTCGAGCGGCAATATCAATGAGCAGTTCTTC. It encodes CASSSSGNINEQFF.

This clonotype rates as medium-sized. The chain links TRBV7-9 to TRBJ2-2; a possible D gene is TRBD2 (5 bases). The CDR3 sequence is 15 residues long. Germline V gene lookup returns CDR1 SEHNR and CDR2 FQNEAQ (reference sequence). Deletions cut 5 bases from V and 1 base from J, with 11 bases between. CDR3 residues: CASSHESGNTGELFF. The CDR3, as DNA: TGTGCCAGCAGCCATGAGAGCGGGAACACCGGGGAGCTGTTTTTT.

The chain recombines TRBV11-1 with TRBJ2-3, with 7 positions matching TRBD1. The germline CDR1 and CDR2 sequences are SGHAT and FQDESV (reference sequence). The junction had 6 bases not matched to a gene; V was cut back by 4 bases and J by 2 bases. This CDR3 has 15 residues. CDR3 sequence: CASSSQGMYTDTQYF. CDR3 in DNA: TGTGCCAGCAGCTCACAGGGGATGTACACAGATACGCAGTATTTT.

This chain links TRBV6-2 or TRBV6-3 with TRBJ2-2, with D unclear. The CDR3 totals 15 residues. Looked up from germline, CDR1 is MNHEY and CDR2 is SVGEGT. The ends were cut back, 3 bases at V and 1 base at J, with 9 bases in the middle. The CDR3 region has the DNA TGTGCCAGCAGTTATACAGAGATGAACACCGGGGAGCTGTTTTTT. As protein: CASSYTEMNTGELFF.

The chain uses TRBV7-9 and TRBJ2-7; TRBD1 is a possible D gene (7 bases). This CDR3 is 15 amino acids long. Germline-derived CDR1 and CDR2 are SEHNR and FQNEAQ (reference sequence). V was trimmed by 1 base and J by 2 bases, leaving 12 bases between them. The CDR3 loop reads CASSLVSGGTYEQYF. The CDR3 coding sequence is TGTGCCAGCAGCTTAGTGTCAGGGGGGACCTACGAGCAGTACTTC.